This TCR beta chain came from a study of blood T cell repertoires in COVID-19. On the study more broadly: Acute and convalescent COVID-19 samples came from the United States, Italy and Spain. The analysed material was cDNA or gDNA that came from T cells, B-cell-depleted T cells, or PBMCs.

In the authors' methods: Estimation of nucleated cell counts relied on the amplification of reference gene primers. Here immunoSEQ multiplex PCR was the method, and the copy in TCRdb shows in-frame clones only, minus some. V, J and clone size are taken as reported in that table, and D and trimming were inferred from the DNA itself. The table lists around 170,000 clones, roughly nine tenths of them singletons. This clone was picked up one time. The clonotype comes from a man younger than 30 who had recovered from COVID-19. The sample comprised peripheral blood.

CDR3 bases: TGTGCCAGCAGCTCCAGACAGGGACAGTTCTCCTACAATGAGCAGTTCTTC. This codes for CASSSRQGQFSYNEQFF. This chain joins TRBV11-2 and TRBJ2-1; 7 positions agree with TRBD1. The V gene end was trimmed by 4 bases and the J gene end by 0 bases; junction bases not matched to a gene: 9. The CDR3 extends over 17 amino acids. Per germline, CDR1 SGHAT and CDR2 FQNNGV.